Listed below are T cell receptor beta chains from one sample, sequenced in a study of human T cells and chemical hapten exposure. Using its own MiXCR run on the RACE reads, TCRdb lists one record per CDR3 protein. The sample contains about 92,000 distinct CDR3 sequences, 11% of which appear only once. The material sequenced was whole blood, taken in connection with sensitization to the hapten diphenylcyclopropenone (DPC). The receptor source for this set is a woman in her thirties with alopecia areata. Some clones in this sample may be carry-over from other donors' samples. The CDR3 runs from the conserved cysteine through the conserved F or W. The order of the fields is J gene, V gene, D gene, clone size, CDR3 DNA, CDR3 protein. The D gene is left open where the match is weak. Expanded clones are given a class, and other clones once, few, many or no size at all.

J gene: TRBJ2-5; V gene: TRBV20-1; D gene: TRBD2; clone size: -; CDR3 DNA: TGCAGTGCCCCCAGACTAGCGGGAGGTCTAGAGACCCAGTACTTC; CDR3 protein: CSAPRLAGGLETQYF
J gene: TRBJ2-1; V gene: TRBV4-1; D gene: TRBD2; clone size: -; CDR3 DNA: TGCGCCAGCACTGGTCTCGCGGGGGACTACAATGAGCAGTTCTTC; CDR3 protein: CASTGLAGDYNEQFF
J gene: TRBJ1-5; V gene: TRBV3-1; D gene: -; clone size: -; CDR3 DNA: TGTGCCAGCAGCCAAGGTTTCGGCAATCAGCCCCAGCATTTT; CDR3 protein: CASSQGFGNQPQHF
J gene: TRBJ2-1; V gene: TRBV5-1; D gene: TRBD1; clone size: -; CDR3 DNA: TGCGCCAGCAGCCCGGGACAGTCATACAATGAGCAGTTCTTC; CDR3 protein: CASSPGQSYNEQFF
J gene: TRBJ2-3; V gene: TRBV11-2; D gene: TRBD2; clone size: -; CDR3 DNA: TGTGCCAGCATAGGGACTAGCGGGGACGACACAGATACGCAGTATTTT; CDR3 protein: CASIGTSGDDTDTQYF
J gene: TRBJ1-5; V gene: TRBV21-1; D gene: -; clone size: many; CDR3 DNA: TGTGCCAGCAGCACTCCCCGACAGGGGCGCGCAATTTTATATGGCAATCAGCCCCAGCATTTT; CDR3 protein: CASSTPRQGRAILYGNQPQHF
J gene: TRBJ1-5; V gene: TRBV2; D gene: -; clone size: many; CDR3 DNA: TGTGCCAGCAGTGAAGCCGGGCGGGGAAATCAGCCCCAGCATTTT; CDR3 protein: CASSEAGRGNQPQHF
J gene: TRBJ2-1; V gene: TRBV20-1; D gene: TRBD2; clone size: few; CDR3 DNA: TGCAGTGCCCCCGGGGCGGGGGGGCGCGATGAGCAGTTCTTC; CDR3 protein: CSAPGAGGRDEQFF
J gene: TRBJ1-1; V gene: TRBV11-2; D gene: -; clone size: few; CDR3 DNA: TGTGCCAGCAGCTTCACCGACAGGCACACTGAAGCTTTCTTT; CDR3 protein: CASSFTDRHTEAFF
J gene: TRBJ1-5; V gene: TRBV20-1; D gene: -; clone size: many; CDR3 DNA: TGCAGTGCTTCGGACATTATGAATCAGCCCCAGCATTTT; CDR3 protein: CSASDIMNQPQHF
J gene: TRBJ2-2; V gene: TRBV6-2/TRBV6-3; D gene: TRBD2; clone size: many; CDR3 DNA: TGTGCCAGCAGTCCGTGGACTAGCGACGATCCGAACACCGGGGAGCTGTTTTTT; CDR3 protein: CASSPWTSDDPNTGELFF
J gene: TRBJ2-2; V gene: TRBV4-1; D gene: TRBD1; clone size: few; CDR3 DNA: TGCGCCAGCAGCCAAAGTGGACAGGGGGCGAACACCGGGGAGCTGTTTTTT; CDR3 protein: CASSQSGQGANTGELFF
J gene: TRBJ1-3; V gene: TRBV19; D gene: -; clone size: -; CDR3 DNA: TGTGCCAGTAGTACGGCGACAGGTTCCTCTGGAAACACCATATATTTT; CDR3 protein: CASSTATGSSGNTIYF
J gene: TRBJ1-5; V gene: TRBV6-5; D gene: -; clone size: many; CDR3 DNA: TGTGCCAGCAGTTACCGGGATGATGGCAATCAGCCCCAGCATTTT; CDR3 protein: CASSYRDDGNQPQHF
J gene: TRBJ1-6; V gene: TRBV27; D gene: TRBD1; clone size: many; CDR3 DNA: TGTGCCAGCAGTTTATTCGGGACAGGGCAAAATTCACCCCTCCACTTT; CDR3 protein: CASSLFGTGQNSPLHF
J gene: TRBJ1-1; V gene: TRBV6-6; D gene: -; clone size: -; CDR3 DNA: TGTGCCAGCAGCTACACCGCGGGGGAGGGGACTGAAGCTTTCTTT; CDR3 protein: CASSYTAGEGTEAFF
J gene: TRBJ2-5; V gene: TRBV5-4; D gene: TRBD2; clone size: few; CDR3 DNA: TGTGCCAGCAGCTTGAGTAGCGGGAGTCAAGAGACCCAGTACTTC; CDR3 protein: CASSLSSGSQETQYF